The clone carrying this T cell receptor (beta chain) was counted only a few times. In the original workflow: Cell counts per sample came from amplifying reference gene primers. Some clones are missing from TCRdb's copy, which holds only in-frame ones; the method was immunoSEQ multiplex PCR. The DNA was the basis for D and trimming; V, J and clone size are from that table. The sample holds 63,000 or so clones, more than 85% seen once. The data originate from a study of blood T cell repertoires in COVID-19. V was clipped by 4 bases and J by 0 bases, with 14 bases between them. The CDR3 totals 15 residues. CDR1 and CDR2 (germline): SGHRS, YFSETQ.

The origin of this receptor is a man between 65 and 85 years old with active COVID-19. The chain employs TRBV5-1 and TRBJ2-7, with D possibly matching TRBD1 (6 bases). The source material was peripheral blood. The CDR3 DNA sequence: TGCGCCAGCAGCCAGGGGACAATGAGCTCCTACGAGCAGTACTTC. Protein: CASSQGTMSSYEQYF.